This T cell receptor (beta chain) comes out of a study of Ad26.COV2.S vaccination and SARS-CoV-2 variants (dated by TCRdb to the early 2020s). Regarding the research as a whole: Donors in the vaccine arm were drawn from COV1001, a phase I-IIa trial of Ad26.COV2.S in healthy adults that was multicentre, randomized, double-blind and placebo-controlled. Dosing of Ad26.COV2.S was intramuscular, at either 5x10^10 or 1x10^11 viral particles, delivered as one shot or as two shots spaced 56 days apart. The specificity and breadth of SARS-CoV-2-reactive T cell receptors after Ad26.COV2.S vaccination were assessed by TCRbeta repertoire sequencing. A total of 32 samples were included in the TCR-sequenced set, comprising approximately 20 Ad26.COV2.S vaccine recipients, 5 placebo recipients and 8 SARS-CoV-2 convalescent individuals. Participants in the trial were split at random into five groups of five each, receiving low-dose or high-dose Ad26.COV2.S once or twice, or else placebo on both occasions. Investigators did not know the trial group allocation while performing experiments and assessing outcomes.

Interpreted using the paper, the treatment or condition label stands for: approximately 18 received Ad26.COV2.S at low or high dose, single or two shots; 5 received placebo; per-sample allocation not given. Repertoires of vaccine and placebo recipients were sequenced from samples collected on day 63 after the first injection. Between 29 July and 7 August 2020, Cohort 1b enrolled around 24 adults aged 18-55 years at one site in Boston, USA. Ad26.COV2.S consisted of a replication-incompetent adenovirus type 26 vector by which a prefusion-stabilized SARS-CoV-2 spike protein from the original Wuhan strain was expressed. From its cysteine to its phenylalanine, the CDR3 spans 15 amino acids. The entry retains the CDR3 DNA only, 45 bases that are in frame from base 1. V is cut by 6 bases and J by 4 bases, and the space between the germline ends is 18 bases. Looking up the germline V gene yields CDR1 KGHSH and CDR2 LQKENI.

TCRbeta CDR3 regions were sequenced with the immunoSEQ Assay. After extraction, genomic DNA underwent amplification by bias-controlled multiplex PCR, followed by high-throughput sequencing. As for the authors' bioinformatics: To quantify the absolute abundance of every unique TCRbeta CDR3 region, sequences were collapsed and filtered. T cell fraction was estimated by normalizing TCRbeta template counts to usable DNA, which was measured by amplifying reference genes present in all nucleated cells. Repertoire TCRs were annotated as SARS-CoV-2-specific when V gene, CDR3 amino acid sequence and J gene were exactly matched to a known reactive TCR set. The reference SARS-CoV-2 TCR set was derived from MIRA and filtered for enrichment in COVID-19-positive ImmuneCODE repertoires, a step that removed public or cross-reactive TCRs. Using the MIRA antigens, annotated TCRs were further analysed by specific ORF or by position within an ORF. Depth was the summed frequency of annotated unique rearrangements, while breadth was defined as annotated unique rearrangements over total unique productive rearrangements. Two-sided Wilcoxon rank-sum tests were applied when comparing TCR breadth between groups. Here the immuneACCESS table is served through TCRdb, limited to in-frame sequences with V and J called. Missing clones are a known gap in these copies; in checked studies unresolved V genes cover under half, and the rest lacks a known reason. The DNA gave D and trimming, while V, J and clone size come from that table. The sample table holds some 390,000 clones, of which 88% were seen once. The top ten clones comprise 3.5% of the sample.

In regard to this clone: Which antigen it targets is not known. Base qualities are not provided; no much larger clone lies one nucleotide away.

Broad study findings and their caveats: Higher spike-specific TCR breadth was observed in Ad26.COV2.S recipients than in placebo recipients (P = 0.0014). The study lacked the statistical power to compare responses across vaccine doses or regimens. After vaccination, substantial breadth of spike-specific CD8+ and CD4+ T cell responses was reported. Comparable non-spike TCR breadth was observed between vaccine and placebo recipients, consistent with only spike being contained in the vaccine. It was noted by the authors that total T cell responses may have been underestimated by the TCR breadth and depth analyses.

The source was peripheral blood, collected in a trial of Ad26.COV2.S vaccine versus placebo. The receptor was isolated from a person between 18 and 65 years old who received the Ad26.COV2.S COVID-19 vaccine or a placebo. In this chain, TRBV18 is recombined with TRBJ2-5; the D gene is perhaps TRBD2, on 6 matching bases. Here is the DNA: TGTGCCAGCTCCCGGCCGGGAGCCTCTCCAGAGACCCAGTACTTC. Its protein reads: CASSRPGASPETQYF.